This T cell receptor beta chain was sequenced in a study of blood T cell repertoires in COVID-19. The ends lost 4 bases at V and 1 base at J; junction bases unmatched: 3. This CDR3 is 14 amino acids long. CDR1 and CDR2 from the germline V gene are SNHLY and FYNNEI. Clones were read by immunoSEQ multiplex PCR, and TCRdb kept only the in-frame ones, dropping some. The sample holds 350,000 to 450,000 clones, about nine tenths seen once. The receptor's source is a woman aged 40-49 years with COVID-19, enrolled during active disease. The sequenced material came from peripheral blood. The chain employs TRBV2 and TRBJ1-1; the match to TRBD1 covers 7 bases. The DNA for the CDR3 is TGTGCCAGCAGTGGGTACAGGGGGAACACTGAAGCTTTCTTT. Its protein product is CASSGYRGNTEAFF.